Sequencing of this TCR beta chain was carried out in a study of STAT5B mutations in CD4+ large granular lymphocyte leukemia. Study summary: Among healthy controls, a particular HLA allele went with more CDR3 'QG' motifs. Findings and limits, study-wide: Higher CD4+ than CD8+ T-LGLL clonality might reflect small sample size. Compared with healthy controls (2/35), patient top clones favored TRBV06 (8/27). Main leukemic clonotypes were patient-specific, but roughly 26% appeared at low frequency elsewhere.

To note about this clone: Its antigen is unknown.

TCRdb's copy holds only in-frame clones and misses some; the assay was immunoSEQ multiplex PCR. Of about 23,000 clones listed, around three quarters are singletons. The germline CDR1 and CDR2 sequences are SGHNT and YENEEA. Trimming took 8 bases from V and 1 from J, leaving 17 bases between them. The CDR3 consists of 15 residues. The sequence was collected from a human donor in good health. V is TRBV11-3 and J is TRBJ1-1, with no clear D. The sequencing input was CD4+ T cells from blood buffy coats. In DNA, the CDR3 is TGTGCCAGCTCCTGGTCTATGACGGGGAACACTGAAGCTTTCTTT. The encoded protein is CASSWSMTGNTEAFF.